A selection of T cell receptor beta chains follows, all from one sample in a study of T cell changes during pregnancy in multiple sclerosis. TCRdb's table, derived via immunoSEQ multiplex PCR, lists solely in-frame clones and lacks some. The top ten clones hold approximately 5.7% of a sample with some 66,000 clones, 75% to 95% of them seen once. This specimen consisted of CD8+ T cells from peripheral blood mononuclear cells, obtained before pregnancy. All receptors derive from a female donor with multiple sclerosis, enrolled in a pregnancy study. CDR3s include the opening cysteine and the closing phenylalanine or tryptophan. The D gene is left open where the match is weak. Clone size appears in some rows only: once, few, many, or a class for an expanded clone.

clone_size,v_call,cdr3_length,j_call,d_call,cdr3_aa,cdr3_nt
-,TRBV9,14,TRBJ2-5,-,CASSAEGGRETQYF,TGTGCCAGCAGCGCCGAGGGGGGGCGGGAGACCCAGTACTTC
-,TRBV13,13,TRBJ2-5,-,CASRLRPQETQYF,TGTGCCAGCAGACTCAGGCCCCAGGAGACCCAGTACTTC
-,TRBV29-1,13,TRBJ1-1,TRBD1,CSAAGTDDPEAFF,TGCAGCGCCGCCGGGACAGATGACCCTGAAGCTTTCTTT
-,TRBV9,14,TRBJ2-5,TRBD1,CASSRTGAQETQYF,TGTGCCAGCAGCCGGACAGGGGCCCAAGAGACCCAGTACTTC
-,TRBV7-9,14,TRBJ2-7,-,CASSPAGAPLEQYF,TGTGCCAGCAGCCCGGCGGGGGCTCCGCTCGAGCAGTACTTC
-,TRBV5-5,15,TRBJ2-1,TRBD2,CASSFGLAGGGEQFF,TGTGCCAGCAGCTTCGGACTAGCGGGGGGTGGGGAGCAGTTCTTC
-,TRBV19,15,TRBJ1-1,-,CASSMLGHMNTEAFF,TGTGCCAGTAGTATGCTCGGACATATGAACACTGAAGCTTTCTTT
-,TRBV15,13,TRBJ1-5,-,CATGWGDNQPQHF,TGTGCCACGGGATGGGGGGACAATCAGCCCCAGCATTTT
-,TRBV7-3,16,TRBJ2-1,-,CASSYLAGSSYNEQFF,TGTGCCAGCAGCTACTTGGCGGGCTCTTCCTACAATGAGCAGTTCTTC
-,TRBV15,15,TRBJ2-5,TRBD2,CATSERGGGQETQYF,TGTGCCACCAGCGAACGCGGGGGGGGACAGGAGACCCAGTACTTC
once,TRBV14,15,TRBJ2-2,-,CASSQGPGETGELFF,TGTGCCAGCAGCCAAGGACCGGGGGAGACCGGGGAGCTGTTTTTT
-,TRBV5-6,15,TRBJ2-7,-,CASSLEGTATYEQYF,TGTGCCAGCAGCCTGGAGGGGACAGCCACCTACGAGCAGTACTTC
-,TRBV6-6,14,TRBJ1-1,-,CASRLPGGDTEAFF,TGTGCCAGCAGACTACCGGGGGGGGACACTGAAGCTTTCTTT
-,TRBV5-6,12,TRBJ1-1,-,CASSLGLGAAFF,TGTGCCAGCAGCTTGGGGCTGGGGGCGGCTTTCTTT
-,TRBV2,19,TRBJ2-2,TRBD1,CASRDLPGQGRSDTGELFF,TGTGCCAGCAGAGACCTGCCGGGACAGGGAAGGTCGGACACCGGGGAGCTGTTTTTT
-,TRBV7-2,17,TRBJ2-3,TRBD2,CASSFLRLAGVPDTQYF,TGTGCCAGCAGCTTCCTTAGACTAGCGGGAGTCCCAGATACGCAGTATTTT
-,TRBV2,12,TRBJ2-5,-,CASSGEAETQYF,TGTGCCAGCAGTGGAGAAGCTGAGACCCAGTACTTC
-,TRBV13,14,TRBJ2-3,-,CASSSQQGTDTQYF,TGTGCCAGCAGCTCGCAACAGGGTACAGATACGCAGTATTTT
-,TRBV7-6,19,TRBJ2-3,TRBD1,CASSLALGLGTASTDTQYF,TGTGCCAGCAGCTTAGCGTTAGGGCTAGGGACAGCTAGCACAGATACGCAGTATTTT
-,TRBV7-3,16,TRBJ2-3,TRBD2,CASSPRLAGDPDTQYF,TGTGCCAGCAGCCCTCGACTAGCGGGGGACCCAGATACGCAGTATTTT
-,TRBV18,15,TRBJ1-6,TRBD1,CASSHRQGSGSPLHF,TGTGCCAGCTCACACCGACAGGGTAGCGGTTCACCCCTCCACTTT
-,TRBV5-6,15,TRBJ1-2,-,CASSFGGNGNYGYTF,TGTGCCAGCAGCTTCGGAGGGAATGGGAACTATGGCTACACCTTC
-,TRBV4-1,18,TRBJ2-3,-,CASSQDEISRGRTDTQYF,TGCGCCAGCAGCCAAGATGAGATTTCGCGGGGGCGCACAGATACGCAGTATTTT
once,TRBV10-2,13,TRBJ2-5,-,CASTRTWGETQYF,TGCGCCAGCACCAGGACTTGGGGTGAGACCCAGTACTTC
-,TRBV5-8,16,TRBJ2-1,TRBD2,CASSPGLAGAPNEQFF,TGTGCCAGCAGCCCAGGACTAGCGGGGGCCCCAAATGAGCAGTTCTTC
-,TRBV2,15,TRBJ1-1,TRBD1,CASSGKQGEWTEAFF,TGTGCCAGCAGTGGAAAACAGGGGGAATGGACTGAAGCTTTCTTT
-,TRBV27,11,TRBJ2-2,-,CASSSNGELFF,TGTGCCAGCAGTTCTAACGGGGAGCTGTTTTTT
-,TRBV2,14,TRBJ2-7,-,CASSEGYRSYEQYF,TGTGCCAGCAGTGAGGGCTACCGCTCCTACGAGCAGTACTTC
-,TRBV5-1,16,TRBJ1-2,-,CASSLEGRELTYGYTF,TGCGCCAGCAGCTTGGAGGGCCGGGAGTTAACCTATGGCTACACCTTC
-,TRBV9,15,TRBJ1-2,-,CASSDAGTSESGYTF,TGTGCCAGCAGCGACGCCGGGACTTCTGAGTCTGGCTACACCTTC
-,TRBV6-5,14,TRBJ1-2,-,CASSYRPSGYGYTF,TGTGCCAGCAGTTACCGCCCGAGTGGTTATGGCTACACCTTC
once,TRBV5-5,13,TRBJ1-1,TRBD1,CASSTDRAAEAFF,TGTGCCAGCAGCACCGACAGGGCCGCTGAAGCTTTCTTT
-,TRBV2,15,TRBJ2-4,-,CASRNEGWGRDIQYF,TGTGCCAGCAGGAACGAAGGTTGGGGGCGGGACATTCAGTACTTC
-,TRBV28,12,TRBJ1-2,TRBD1,CANQGANYGYTF,TGTGCCAATCAGGGGGCTAACTATGGCTACACCTTC
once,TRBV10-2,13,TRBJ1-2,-,CASSNSPGEGYTF,TGCGCCAGCAGCAACAGTCCAGGGGAGGGCTACACCTTC
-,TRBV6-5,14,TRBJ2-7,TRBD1,CASSFAGQGNEQYF,TGTGCCAGCAGTTTTGCGGGACAGGGGAACGAGCAGTACTTC
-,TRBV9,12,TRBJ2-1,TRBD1,CASRGQGDEQFF,TGTGCCAGCAGGGGACAGGGGGATGAGCAGTTCTTC
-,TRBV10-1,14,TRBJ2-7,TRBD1,CASTLQGGSYEQYF,TGCGCCAGCACCTTACAGGGGGGATCCTACGAGCAGTACTTC
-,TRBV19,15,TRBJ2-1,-,CASSILQDGNNEQFF,TGTGCCAGTAGTATCCTACAGGACGGCAACAATGAGCAGTTCTTC
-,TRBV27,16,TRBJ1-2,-,CASSSSQGTLLYGYTF,TGTGCCAGCAGTTCATCACAGGGAACCCTTTTGTATGGCTACACCTTC
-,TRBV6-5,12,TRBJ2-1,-,CASAARGDEQFF,TGTGCCAGCGCAGCCAGGGGCGATGAGCAGTTCTTC
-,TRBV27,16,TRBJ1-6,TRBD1,CASSLYWTGGSSPLHF,TGTGCCAGCAGTTTATATTGGACAGGGGGTTCTTCACCCCTCCACTTT
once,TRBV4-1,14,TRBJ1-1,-,CASSQAQGNTEAFF,TGCGCCAGCAGCCAAGCTCAGGGAAACACTGAAGCTTTCTTT
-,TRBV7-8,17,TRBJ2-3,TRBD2,CASSPFLAGGRADTQYF,TGTGCCAGCAGCCCCTTTTTAGCGGGGGGGCGGGCAGATACGCAGTATTTT
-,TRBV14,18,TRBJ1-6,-,CASSQAGSKDTYNSPLHF,TGTGCCAGCAGCCAGGCCGGGTCCAAGGACACCTATAATTCACCCCTCCACTTT
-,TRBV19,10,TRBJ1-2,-,CASSSYGYTF,TGTGCCAGTAGTTCGTATGGCTACACCTTC
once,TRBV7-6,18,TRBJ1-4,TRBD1,CASSPRTGPPATNEKLFF,TGTGCCAGCAGCCCAAGGACAGGCCCGCCAGCAACTAATGAAAAACTGTTTTTT
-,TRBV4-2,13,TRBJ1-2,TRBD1,CASSPGTGEDYTF,TGTGCCAGCAGCCCCGGAACAGGGGAGGACTACACCTTC
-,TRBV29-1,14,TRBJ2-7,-,CSAKQGRGGYEQYF,TGCAGCGCAAAACAGGGCCGGGGTGGCTACGAGCAGTACTTC
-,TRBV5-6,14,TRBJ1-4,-,CASSLAGWPEKLFF,TGTGCCAGCAGCTTGGCAGGTTGGCCTGAAAAACTGTTTTTT
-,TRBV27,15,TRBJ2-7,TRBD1,CASSRWTGVGYEQYF,TGTGCCAGCAGTCGATGGACAGGGGTAGGGTACGAGCAGTACTTC
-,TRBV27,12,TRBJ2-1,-,CASSLAGNEQFF,TGTGCCAGCAGTTTAGCGGGGAATGAGCAGTTCTTC
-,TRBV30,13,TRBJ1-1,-,CACRVLEYTEAFF,TGTGCCTGCAGGGTTTTGGAATACACTGAAGCTTTCTTT
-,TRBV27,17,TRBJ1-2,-,CASSFPTTREAHYGYTF,TGTGCCAGCAGTTTCCCCACAACAAGGGAGGCGCACTATGGCTACACCTTC
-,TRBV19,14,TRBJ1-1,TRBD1,CASSRDSLNTEAFF,TGTGCCAGTAGTAGGGACAGCCTGAACACTGAAGCTTTCTTT
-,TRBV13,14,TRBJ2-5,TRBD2,CASSQRGDQETQYF,TGTGCCAGCAGCCAGCGGGGGGACCAAGAGACCCAGTACTTC
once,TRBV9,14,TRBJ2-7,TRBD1,CASSDGTGGFEQYF,TGTGCCAGCAGCGACGGGACAGGGGGCTTTGAGCAGTACTTC
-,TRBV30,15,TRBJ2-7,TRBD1,CAWSPVGQGAYEQYF,TGTGCCTGGAGTCCCGTCGGACAGGGGGCCTACGAGCAGTACTTC
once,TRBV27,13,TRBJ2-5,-,CASSLLGPETQYF,TGTGCCAGCAGTTTATTGGGGCCAGAGACCCAGTACTTC
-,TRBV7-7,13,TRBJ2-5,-,CASSLGPQETQYF,TGTGCTAGCAGCTTGGGCCCTCAAGAGACCCAGTACTTC